This T cell receptor beta chain came from a study of T cell repertoires in aging, cancer and after chemotherapy. Notes on the study in general: Age-matched healthy donors had significantly more diverse, less clonal blood TCR repertoires than untreated cancer patients.

Points on this clonotype: As yet, its antigen is unknown.

Peripheral blood genomic DNA, not sorted cells or RNA, was the template. Rearranged V-D-J TRB sequences were amplified with a mixed TRB-A/B primer pool. MiXCR, run by TCRdb on the multiplex PCR reads, gives a single entry per CDR3 protein. Here the sample spans roughly 7,000 distinct CDR3 sequences, about 38% being singletons. The CDR3 has 13 amino acids. This TCR was sampled from a human donor in good health. The rearrangement uses TRBV12-3 or TRBV12-4 and TRBJ1-2, with D hard to call. The sample comprised blood. CDR3 protein: CASGPDGFYGYTF. In DNA, the CDR3 is TGTGCTAGTGGACCTGACGGATTCTATGGCTACACCTTC.